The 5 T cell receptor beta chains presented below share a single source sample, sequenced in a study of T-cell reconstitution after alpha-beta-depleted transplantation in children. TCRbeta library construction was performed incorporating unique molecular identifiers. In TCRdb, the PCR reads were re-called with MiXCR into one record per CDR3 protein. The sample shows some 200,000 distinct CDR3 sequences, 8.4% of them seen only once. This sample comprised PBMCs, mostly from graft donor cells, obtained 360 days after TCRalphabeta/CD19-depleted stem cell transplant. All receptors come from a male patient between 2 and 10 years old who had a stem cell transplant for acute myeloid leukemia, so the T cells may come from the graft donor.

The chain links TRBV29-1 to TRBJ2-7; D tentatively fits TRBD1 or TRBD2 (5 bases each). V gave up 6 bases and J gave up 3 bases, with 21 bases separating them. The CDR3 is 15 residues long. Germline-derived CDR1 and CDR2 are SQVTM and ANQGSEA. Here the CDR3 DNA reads TGCAGCGTGGGGGAGAACCAGCCCCCTCTCTACGAGCAGTACTTC. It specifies CSVGENQPPLYEQYF.

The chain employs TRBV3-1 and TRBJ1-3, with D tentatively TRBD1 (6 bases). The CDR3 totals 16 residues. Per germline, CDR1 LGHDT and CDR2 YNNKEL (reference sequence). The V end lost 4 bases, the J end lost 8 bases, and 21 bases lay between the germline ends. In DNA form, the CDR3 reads TGTGCCAGCAGCCGTTTGGACGGGGGGCTAAATGACACCATATATTTT. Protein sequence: CASSRLDGGLNDTIYF.

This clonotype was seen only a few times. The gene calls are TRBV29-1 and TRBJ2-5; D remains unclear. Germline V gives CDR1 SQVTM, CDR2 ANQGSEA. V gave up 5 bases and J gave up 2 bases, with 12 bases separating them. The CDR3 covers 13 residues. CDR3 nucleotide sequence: TGCAGCGTTTCTGGTGTGGGTCAAGAGACCCAGTACTTC. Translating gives CSVSGVGQETQYF.

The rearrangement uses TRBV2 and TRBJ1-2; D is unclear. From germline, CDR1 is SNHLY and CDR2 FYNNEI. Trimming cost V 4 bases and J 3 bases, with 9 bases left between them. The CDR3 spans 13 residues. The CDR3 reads CASSGGGDYGYTF. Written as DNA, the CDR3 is TGTGCCAGCAGTGGGGGTGGAGACTATGGCTACACCTTC.

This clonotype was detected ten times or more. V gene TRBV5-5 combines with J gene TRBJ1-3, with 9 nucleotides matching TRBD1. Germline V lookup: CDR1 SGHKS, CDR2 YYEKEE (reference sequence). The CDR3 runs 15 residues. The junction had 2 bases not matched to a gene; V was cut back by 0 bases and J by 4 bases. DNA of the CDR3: TGTGCCAGCAGCTTGGGACAGGGGGGAGGAAACACCATATATTTT. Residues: CASSLGQGGGNTIYF.